These 27 T cell receptor beta chains were sequenced from one sample in a study of cytomegalovirus exposure and HLA in healthy donors (TCRdb year 2017). To prepare the library, the immunoSEQ multiplex PCR assay was applied. For the multiplex PCR, a mixture combining 60 forward primers for TCR Vbeta segments and 13 reverse primers for TCR Jbeta segments was used. TCRdb holds this immuneACCESS table with in-frame rearrangements only. Some clones are missing; in checked studies, unresolved V genes explain under half, and the rest has no known cause. The sample table lists some 150,000 clones, 79% of them with a count of one. The leading ten clones occupy about 1.1% of the sample. The specimen was PBMCs. These receptors were taken from a male donor in good health and CMV-seronegative.

In this sample, this clone turned up a few times. Different DNA sequences within this sample yield the same CDR3. This chain joins TRBV11-2 and TRBJ2-1, with 10 bases matching TRBD2. The length of the CDR3 is 16 residues. The germline gives CDR1 SGHAT, CDR2 FQNNGV. After removal of 5 bases from V and 7 bases from J, the junction contained 11 bases not matched to a gene. The DNA of the CDR3 is TGTGCCAGCAGCCCCCGACTAGCGGGCCGGGGGAATGAGCAGTTCTTC. Amino acids: CASSPRLAGRGNEQFF.

The V gene is TRBV6-4, the J gene TRBJ2-2; a possible D gene is TRBD2 (6 bases). There are 15 residues in the CDR3. V was clipped by 0 bases and J by 6 bases, with 11 bases between them. Germline V CDR1 and CDR2: MRHNA, SNTAGT. The CDR3 nucleotides are TGTGCCAGCAGTGACTCGAACGGGGGTGCCGGGGAGCTGTTTTTT. It translates to CASSDSNGGAGELFF.

The gene calls are TRBV14 and TRBJ1-2; no clear D gene. CDR1 is SGHDN, CDR2 FVKESK, per germline. Trimming removed 1 base at V and 2 bases at J, with 11 bases between. The CDR3 runs to 15 residues. CDR3 sequence reads: CASSQVPLRNYGYTF. CDR3 in DNA: TGTGCCAGCAGCCAAGTTCCCCTCAGAAACTATGGCTACACCTTC.

The V and J genes are TRBV7-2 and TRBJ1-6; tentatively, D is TRBD1 (6 bases). The CDR3 extends over 15 amino acids. CDR1 and CDR2 from the germline V gene are SGHTA and FQGNSA. V was cut by 4 bases and J by 7 bases, with 14 bases left in between. CDR3 in amino acids: CASSSGQMPNSPLHF. The CDR3 nucleotides are TGTGCCAGCAGCTCAGGACAGATGCCCAATTCACCCCTCCACTTT.

This clone was found a few times. This chain links TRBV2 with TRBJ1-1; 7 positions match TRBD1. The germline V gene has CDR1 SNHLY and CDR2 FYNNEI. J was trimmed by 5 bases and V by 2 bases; bases with no gene match: 5. CDR3 length: 14 amino acids. The chain's CDR3 is CASSESRGSTEAFF. The CDR3 coding sequence is TGTGCCAGCAGTGAATCCAGGGGGTCGACTGAAGCTTTCTTT.

J is TRBJ2-7 and V is TRBV11-2; a possible D gene is TRBD1 (5 bases). This CDR3 comprises 13 residues. Trimming stripped 5 bases from V and 0 bases from J, with 8 bases between. Germline V CDR1 and CDR2: SGHAT, FQNNGV. For the CDR3, the DNA is TGTGCCAGCAGCCTCGGACACTCCTACGAGCAGTACTTC. Protein product: CASSLGHSYEQYF.

This chain joins TRBV11-2 and TRBJ1-2; D is perhaps TRBD1 (5 bases). CDR1 is SGHAT, CDR2 FQNNGV, per germline. The CDR3 length is 14 residues. The ends were cut back, 8 bases at V and 2 bases at J, with 15 bases in the middle. This CDR3 is CASGTSSGNYGYTF. CDR3 DNA: TGTGCCAGCGGAACTTCGTCAGGGAACTATGGCTACACCTTC.

The chain recombines TRBV4-1 with TRBJ2-5; D unclear. The CDR3 runs 15 residues. Trimming shortened V by 4 bases and J by 5 bases, and 17 bases separated the two germline ends. Germline CDR1 MGHRA, CDR2 YSYEKL. The CDR3 DNA reads TGCGCCAGCAGCCGCCTAGAAGGCTCGCGGGAGACCCAGTACTTC. Translated, it gives CASSRLEGSRETQYF.

The CDR3 loop is CASSPGGSDRLFF. The CDR3 DNA follows: TGTGCCAGCAGTCCCGGGGGCTCGGACAGGCTGTTTTTT. The genes are TRBV7-2 and TRBJ1-4, with TRBD1 identical over 7 bases. Germline values: CDR1 SGHTA, CDR2 FQGNSA. The ends lost 6 bases at V and 14 bases at J; junction bases unmatched: 12. CDR3 size: 13 residues.

The V and J genes are TRBV13 and TRBJ1-1; 8 nucleotides align to TRBD1. The V segment lost 5 bases and the J segment 4 bases; nucleotides outside the gene matches: 6. Germline lookup yields CDR1 PRHDT and CDR2 FYEKMQ (reference sequence). The CDR3 runs 14 residues. The CDR3, as DNA: TGTGCCAGCAGCACTGACAGGGGAATCACTGAAGCTTTCTTT. This gives the protein CASSTDRGITEAFF.

The chain employs TRBV5-1 and TRBJ1-4; 10 nucleotides align to TRBD1. There are 18 residues in the CDR3. V lost 1 base to trimming and J lost 7 bases; unmatched junction nucleotides: 13. Germline CDR1 reads SGHRS; CDR2 reads YFSETQ. CDR3 protein: CASSLTPPGQGTVEKLFF. The CDR3 nucleotides read TGCGCCAGCAGCTTGACTCCACCGGGACAGGGGACCGTTGAAAAACTGTTTTTT.

The chain employs TRBV27 and TRBJ2-2; 9 bases line up with TRBD2. The germline V gene has CDR1 MNHEY and CDR2 SMNVEV (reference sequence). Trimming removed 4 bases from V and 6 bases from J; junction bases left unmatched: 18. The CDR3 is made up of 19 amino acids. CDR3 DNA: TGTGCCAGCAGTTCTCATTGGTTGGGCGGGGGGGCCCGGCCCGGGGAGCTGTTTTTT. Its translation is CASSSHWLGGGARPGELFF.

V gene TRBV7-2 combines with J gene TRBJ1-5; a weak D match, TRBD1 (6 bases). Trimming took off 5 bases at V and 4 bases at J, with 12 bases between the two ends. The CDR3 has 14 amino acids. From germline, CDR1 is SGHTA and CDR2 FQGNSA. The CDR3 protein is CASSGGGTNQPQHF. The CDR3 region has the DNA TGTGCCAGCAGCGGGGGGGGCACTAATCAGCCCCAGCATTTT.

This sequence joins TRBV5-1 and TRBJ2-7, with 11 bases lining up with TRBD2. V lost 6 bases, J lost 7 bases, and 15 bases stayed unmatched. The CDR3 is 16 amino acids. In germline, CDR1 is SGHRS, CDR2 YFSETQ. As DNA, the CDR3 is TGCGCCAGCACACTTCTAGCGGGGGGCCCTCGGCTGGAGCAGTACTTC. Translation: CASTLLAGGPRLEQYF.

CDR3 region: CASSSRGLPPSTEAFF. The CDR3 DNA reads as TGTGCCAGCAGCTCGAGAGGTCTTCCTCCATCCACTGAAGCTTTCTTT. The rearrangement uses TRBV14 and TRBJ1-1; D not certain. This CDR3 is built from 16 residues. Germline V lookup: CDR1 SGHDN, CDR2 FVKESK. Trimming took off 5 bases at V and 4 bases at J, with 20 bases between the two ends.

J is TRBJ2-7 and V is TRBV11-3, with TRBD1 matching over 10 bases. Trimming cost V 5 bases and J 5 bases; bases outside gene matches: 6. Germline lookup yields CDR1 SGHNT and CDR2 YENEEA. The CDR3 spans 14 residues. The DNA for the CDR3 is TGTGCCAGCAGCCCGGGACAGGGGTTCCACGAGCAGTACTTC. This encodes CASSPGQGFHEQYF. Drawing the rest from reference TRBV11-3 and TRBJ2-7, the complete variable domain is EAGVVQSPRYKIIEKKQPVAFWCNPISGHNTLYWYLQNLGQGPELLIRYENEEAVDDSQLPKDRFSAERLKGVDSTLKIQPAELGDSAVYLCASSPGQGFHEQYFGPGTRLTVT.

The chain uses TRBV4-3 and TRBJ1-2; perhaps TRBD1 as D (6 bases). CDR1 LGHNA and CDR2 YSLEER come from the germline V gene. This CDR3 spans 16 amino acids. The V end lost 0 bases, the J end lost 8 bases, and 19 bases lay between the germline ends. CDR3 sequence (DNA): TGCGCCAGCAGCCAAGACTCGACACCAGGGGTGGACGGCTACACCTTC. It translates to CASSQDSTPGVDGYTF.

V gene TRBV7-2 combines with J gene TRBJ1-1; a weak D match, TRBD1 (5 bases). This CDR3 has 13 amino acids. Trimming left V 5 bases short and J 5 bases short, with 12 bases between. The germline gives CDR1 SGHTA, CDR2 FQGNSA. The CDR3 DNA reads TGTGCCAGCAGCCCGACAGTCGGGACTGAAGCTTTCTTT. Its translation: CASSPTVGTEAFF.

This chain joins TRBV13 and TRBJ2-2; tentative D call: TRBD1 (6 bases). V lost 2 bases and J 0 bases, leaving 16 bases between the germline ends. CDR3 size: 18 residues. Germline V gene sequence: CDR1 PRHDT, CDR2 FYEKMQ (reference sequence). The CDR3 spells CASSLKSKTGTNTGELFF. The CDR3 DNA is TGTGCCAGCAGCTTAAAAAGTAAGACAGGAACGAACACCGGGGAGCTGTTTTTT. Using reference TRBV13 and TRBJ2-2 for the parts outside the CDR3, the full variable domain is AAGVIQSPRHLIKEKRETATLKCYPIPRHDTVYWYQQGPGQDPQFLISFYEKMQSDKGSIPDRFSAQQFSDYHSELNMSSLELGDSALYFCASSLKSKTGTNTGELFFGEGSRLTVL.

The chain uses TRBV7-9 and TRBJ2-7, with 14 bases lining up with TRBD2. Germline trimming cut 5 bases from V and 5 bases from J; bases unmatched to any gene: 11. Germline assignment: CDR1 SEHNR and CDR2 FQNEAQ (reference sequence). The CDR3 contains 17 residues. The CDR3 sequence: CASSERLAGGPVDEQYF. The CDR3, as DNA: TGTGCCAGCAGCGAGAGACTAGCGGGGGGGCCGGTCGACGAGCAGTACTTC.

CDR3: CASSYPGTAKEQFF. The DNA of the CDR3 is TGTGCCAGCAGTTACCCCGGGACTGCCAAGGAGCAGTTCTTC. The chain joins TRBV6-6 to TRBJ2-1; weak D call: TRBD2 (6 bases). Germline CDR1 MNHNY, CDR2 SVGAGI (reference sequence). The V and J ends lost 2 bases and 10 bases respectively, with 15 bases between them. CDR3 length: 14 residues.

The chain is built from TRBV14 and TRBJ2-1; tentatively, D is TRBD2 (6 bases). The CDR3 contains 14 residues. The ends were cut back, 4 bases at V and 7 bases at J, with 14 bases in the middle. Germline CDR1 and CDR2: SGHDN and FVKESK. The CDR3 loop is CASSPPGRRNEQFF. In DNA, the CDR3 is TGTGCCAGCAGCCCTCCGGGGAGGAGGAATGAGCAGTTCTTC.

The genes are TRBV29-1 and TRBJ2-1, with 7 bases that match TRBD1. The CDR3 runs to 12 residues. J lost 7 bases, V lost 3 bases, and 3 bases had no gene match. Germline V gene data show CDR1 as SQVTM and CDR2 as ANQGSEA. CDR3 coding DNA: TGCAGCGTTGAGCAACAGGGGAATGAGCAGTTCTTC. It yields the protein CSVEQQGNEQFF.

The rearrangement joins TRBV7-2 to TRBJ1-1, with TRBD1 matching over 8 bases. Germline loops: CDR1 SGHTA, CDR2 FQGNSA. This CDR3 has 14 amino acids. J gave up 6 bases and V 5 bases, and 8 bases lay outside the gene matches. In DNA form, the CDR3 reads TGTGCCAGCAGCCCAGGGGGCGGAGGCCCTGAAGCTTTCTTT. Translated: CASSPGGGGPEAFF.

The J gene is TRBJ1-2, the V gene TRBV4-1; 7 bases agree with TRBD1. The CDR3 consists of 15 residues. CDR1 is MGHRA and CDR2 is YSYEKL in the germline V gene. V shed 4 bases and J 4 bases; nucleotides not matched to a gene: 9. This CDR3 reads CASSLGQERPYGYTF. The CDR3 DNA sequence: TGCGCCAGCAGCCTCGGACAGGAGCGGCCCTATGGCTACACCTTC.

DNA of the CDR3: TGTGCCAGCAGCTCTCAAACCAACCCGGTAAATGAGCAGTTCTTC. Amino acids: CASSSQTNPVNEQFF. The chain employs TRBV5-4 and TRBJ2-1; the D is unclear. Germline CDR1 and CDR2: SGHNT and YYREEE (reference sequence). With 3 bases removed from V and 7 bases from J, the gap between germline ends came to 17 bases. The CDR3 has 15 amino acids.

The chain carries TRBV7-2 and TRBJ2-3; D unclear. V lost 6 bases, J lost 2 bases, and 6 bases lay in between. Germline CDR1 reads SGHTA; CDR2 reads FQGNSA. This CDR3 has 12 residues. The chain's CDR3 is CASRQYTDTQYF. The CDR3 region has the DNA TGTGCCAGCAGGCAGTACACAGATACGCAGTATTTT.